This TCR beta chain was identified during a study of T cell clusters in autoimmune cytopenias. Findings and limits, study-wide: Functional roles of the in silico T cell clusters still await experimental validation.

The CDR3 contains 15 residues. In germline, CDR1 is SGHRS, CDR2 YFSETQ. TRB rearrangements were amplified by touch-down multiplex PCR with mixed TRB-A/B primers. TCRdb re-called the multiplex PCR reads; one entry per CDR3 protein, DNA not given. This sample's table reports approximately 3,000 distinct CDR3 sequences. About this clonotype itself: Its antigen is unknown.

Each sample's input was around 250 ng genomic DNA, 38,000 or so genome equivalents. The same specimen was also included in a second study, on T cell repertoires in aging, cancer and after chemotherapy. That report adds: Age-matched healthy donors had significantly more diverse, less clonal blood TCR repertoires than untreated cancer patients. In healthy donors, age-related TCR diversity loss mainly reflected lost richness.

The receptor comes from a human donor in good health. The sequenced sample consisted of peripheral blood. The chain recombines TRBV5-1 with TRBJ1-4. CDR3 residues: CASSSGRTTNEKLFF.